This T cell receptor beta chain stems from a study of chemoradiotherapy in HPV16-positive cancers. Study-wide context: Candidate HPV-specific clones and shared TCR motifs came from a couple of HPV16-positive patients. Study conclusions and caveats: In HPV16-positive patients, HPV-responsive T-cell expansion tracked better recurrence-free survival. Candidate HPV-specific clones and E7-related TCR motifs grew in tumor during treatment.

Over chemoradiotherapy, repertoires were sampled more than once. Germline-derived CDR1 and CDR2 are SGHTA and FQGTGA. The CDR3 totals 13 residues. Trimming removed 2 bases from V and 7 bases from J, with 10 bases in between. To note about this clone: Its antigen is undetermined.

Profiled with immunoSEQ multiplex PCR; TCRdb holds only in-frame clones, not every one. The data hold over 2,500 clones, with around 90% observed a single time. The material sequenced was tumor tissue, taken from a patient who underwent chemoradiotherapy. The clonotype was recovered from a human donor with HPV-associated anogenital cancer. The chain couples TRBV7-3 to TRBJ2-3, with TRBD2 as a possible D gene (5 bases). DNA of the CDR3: TGTGCCAGCAGCTTACGGGCGGGTAATACGCAGTATTTT. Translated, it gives CASSLRAGNTQYF.